The 29 T cell receptor beta chains in this list originate from one sample, sequenced in a study of T cells in Graves' hyperthyroidism and ophthalmopathy. The source material, RNA transcripts, was used to amplify TCR beta CDR3 regions. First-round RT-PCR with HTBI primers amplified the TCR CDR3 region. TCRdb used MiXCR to reprocess the multiplex PCR reads, holding one entry per CDR3 protein. The sample gives around 350,000 distinct CDR3 sequences, about 15% of which show up once; approximately 20% is in the top ten. Sequenced input: blood. Every receptor here comes from a woman in her fifties or sixties with Graves' ophthalmopathy.

The chain employs TRBV10-3 and TRBJ2-3, with 7 bases lining up with TRBD1. J was trimmed by 6 bases and V by 0 bases; bases with no gene match: 6. This CDR3 region has 15 residues. Germline V CDR1 and CDR2: ENHRY, SYGVKD. CDR3 nucleotide sequence: TGTGCCATCAGTGAGTCGAGAGGGGGCGCGGATACGCAGTATTTT. Translated: CAISESRGGADTQYF.

The sample holds many counts of this clonotype. V and J are TRBV4-1 and TRBJ2-7, with TRBD2 as a possible D gene (7 bases). CDR3 length equals 17 residues. V lost 0 bases and J 1 base, leaving 16 bases between the germline ends. Germline values: CDR1 MGHRA, CDR2 YSYEKL. CDR3 amino acids: CASSQDWGGPLSYEQYF. The DNA for the CDR3 is TGCGCCAGCAGCCAAGATTGGGGGGGGCCGCTTTCCTACGAGCAGTACTTC.

At least ten counts were recorded for this clonotype. V and J are TRBV2 and TRBJ2-5; possibly TRBD2 for D (6 bases). V was pared by 4 bases and J by 2 bases, with 14 bases between. CDR1 and CDR2 from the germline V gene are SNHLY and FYNNEI. The CDR3 length is 15 residues. The CDR3 loop reads CASSVTGTLQETQYF. The CDR3 DNA is TGTGCCAGCAGTGTAACCGGGACTCTTCAAGAGACCCAGTACTTC. Complete variable domain (other parts from reference TRBV2 and TRBJ2-5): EPEVTQTPSHQVTQMGQEVILRCVPISNHLYFYWYRQILGQKVEFLVSFYNNEISEKSEIFDDQFSVERPDGSNFTLKIRSTKLEDSAMYFCASSVTGTLQETQYFGPGTRLLVL.

There are many counts of this clonotype. This chain connects TRBV12-3 or TRBV12-4 to TRBJ2-2; 12 nucleotides agree with TRBD2. The CDR3 covers 15 residues. V gave up 6 bases and J gave up 5 bases; unmatched junction bases: 4. CDR3 coding DNA: TGTGCCAGCAGCCTAGCGGGAGGGCCGACCGGGGAGCTGTTTTTT. Its translation: CASSLAGGPTGELFF.

This clonotype was seen ten or more times. V is TRBV30 and J is TRBJ2-7; D may be TRBD1 (5 bases). With 7 bases removed from V and 4 bases from J, the gap between germline ends came to 11 bases. The CDR3 contains 11 residues. Germline lookup yields CDR1 GTSNPN and CDR2 SVGIG (reference sequence). The CDR3 reads CASRVSYEQYF. In DNA form, the CDR3 reads TGTGCCTCCAGGGTATCTTACGAGCAGTACTTC. The full variable domain, completed using reference TRBV30 and TRBJ2-7, is SQTIHQWPATLVQPVGSPLSLECTVEGTSNPNLYWYRQAAGRGLQLLFYSVGIGQISSEVPQNLSASRPQDRQFILSSKKLLLSDSGFYLCASRVSYEQYFGPGTRLTVT.

V gene TRBV27 combines with J gene TRBJ2-1, with a weak D call TRBD1 (6 bases). V was clipped by 4 bases and J by 2 bases, with 12 bases between them. CDR3 length equals 15 residues. The V gene's germline CDR1 is MNHEY and CDR2 SMNVEV (reference sequence). The CDR3 sequence is CASSYRDTTYNEQFF. Here the CDR3 DNA reads TGTGCCAGCAGTTACCGGGACACCACCTACAATGAGCAGTTCTTC.

This clonotype was seen a single time. A much larger clonotype is one base distant, so this may be a read error. CDR3: CASRRDSRNEQFF. For the CDR3, the DNA is TGTGCCAGCAGGCGGGACAGCCGCAATGAGCAGTTCTTC. The genes are TRBV7-2 and TRBJ2-1; D is perhaps TRBD1 (7 bases). Germline CDR1 SGHTA, CDR2 FQGNSA. The CDR3 length is 13 residues. V was clipped by 6 bases and J by 6 bases, with 12 bases between them. The full variable domain, in which reference TRBV7-2 and TRBJ2-1 provide the parts outside the CDR3, is GAGVSQSPSNKVTEKGKDVELRCDPISGHTALYWYRQSLGQGLEFLIYFQGNSAPDKSGLPSDRFSAERTGGSVSTLTIQRTQQEDSAVYLCASRRDSRNEQFFGPGTRLTVL.

The CDR3 DNA reads TGTGCCAGCAGTTCACTAGCGGAAACCTACGAGCAGTACTTC. Translated: CASSSLAETYEQYF. This rearrangement joins TRBV28 to TRBJ2-7; TRBD2 matches 8 bases. Germline lookup yields CDR1 MDHEN and CDR2 SYDVKM. The CDR3 runs 14 residues. After removal of 4 bases from V and 2 bases from J, the junction contained 4 bases not matched to a gene.

V is TRBV6-2 or TRBV6-3 and J is TRBJ1-6; possible D gene TRBD1, 6 bases. Germline values: CDR1 MNHEY, CDR2 SVGEGT. V was shortened by 4 bases and J by 8 bases, with 9 bases between the two germline ends. The CDR3 consists of 13 residues. The CDR3 nucleotides are TGTGCCAGCAGTTCAGGGGATTATTCACCCCTCCACTTT. Translating gives CASSSGDYSPLHF.

At least ten counts were recorded for this clonotype. This chain links TRBV6-1 with TRBJ2-1; TRBD2 agrees at 7 bases. After removal of 6 bases from V and 1 base from J, the junction contained 6 bases not matched to a gene. CDR3 length equals 15 residues. Per germline, CDR1 MNHNS and CDR2 SASEGT. The CDR3 region has the DNA TGTGCCAGCAGAACGACTAGCTCGTCCTACAATGAGCAGTTCTTC. Translation gives CASRTTSSSYNEQFF.

The chain couples TRBV7-9 to TRBJ2-7, with 10 bases lining up with TRBD2. The J segment lost 6 bases and the V segment lost 5 bases, leaving 13 bases of the junction unmatched. The CDR3 loop spans 16 amino acids. Germline V gives CDR1 SEHNR, CDR2 FQNEAQ (reference sequence). The CDR3 region has the DNA TGTGCCAGCAGCCATACCCCCGGGACTAGCGCTGGCGAGCAGTACTTC. Translated, it gives CASSHTPGTSAGEQYF.

Ten or more counts support this clonotype. The J gene is TRBJ1-1, the V gene TRBV30, with 7 bases aligning to TRBD1. This CDR3 is 16 amino acids long. Germline CDR1 and CDR2: GTSNPN and SVGIG (reference sequence). V shed 0 bases and J 10 bases; nucleotides not matched to a gene: 17. CDR3 coding DNA: TGTGCCTGGAGTGTACCGAAATGGACAGGACCAGGAGGAGCTTTCTTT. Translating gives CAWSVPKWTGPGGAFF.

This clonotype occurred many times. This chain connects TRBV9 to TRBJ1-1; D gene unclear. The CDR3 runs 14 residues. Per germline, CDR1 SGDLS and CDR2 YYNGEE. V lost 0 bases and J lost 1, with 7 bases in between. The CDR3 loop reads CASSVGHQNTEAFF. DNA of the CDR3: TGTGCCAGCAGCGTAGGACACCAGAACACTGAAGCTTTCTTT.

The chain combines TRBV6-1 with TRBJ1-1; D perhaps matches TRBD1 (5 bases). The CDR3 spans 16 residues. The V end lost 6 bases, the J end lost 0 bases, and 17 bases lay between the germline ends. Germline V lookup: CDR1 MNHNS, CDR2 SASEGT. The DNA of the CDR3 is TGTGCCAGCAGCCTCGACAGCCCCTTTATGAACACTGAAGCTTTCTTT. Translated: CASSLDSPFMNTEAFF.

In its sample, this clonotype was seen many times. This rearrangement joins TRBV2 to TRBJ1-4; 11 bases are shared with TRBD1. CDR1 and CDR2 from the germline V gene are SNHLY and FYNNEI. CDR3 length equals 14 residues. Unmatched junction bases numbered 4, after V lost 6 bases and J lost 7 bases. DNA for the CDR3: TGTGCCAGCAGATGGACAGGGGGCATTGAAAAACTGTTTTTT. It translates to CASRWTGGIEKLFF.

The sample holds many counts of this clonotype. The chain recombines TRBV20-1 with TRBJ2-5; D possibly corresponds to TRBD2 (7 bases). V was shortened by 4 bases and J by 5 bases, with 11 bases between the two germline ends. CDR3 length: 12 amino acids. Per the germline V gene, CDR1 is DFQATT and CDR2 is SNEGSKA (reference sequence). The CDR3 protein is CSAKGGGETQYF. DNA of the CDR3: TGCAGTGCTAAAGGGGGAGGGGAGACCCAGTACTTC.

This clonotype was counted at least ten times. The rearrangement uses TRBV30 and TRBJ1-3; D is undetermined. The ends were cut back, 2 bases at V and 0 bases at J, with 17 bases in the middle. The germline CDR1 and CDR2 sequences are GTSNPN and SVGIG (reference sequence). This CDR3 is built from 17 residues. CDR3 DNA sequence: TGTGCCTGGAGTCCTTACCTCGGGATCGGCTCTGGAAACACCATATATTTT. This encodes CAWSPYLGIGSGNTIYF.

The table lists this clonotype with many counts. The chain recombines TRBV11-2 with TRBJ1-5; 8 bases agree with TRBD1. Per germline, CDR1 SGHAT and CDR2 FQNNGV. CDR3 size: 13 residues. Trimming cost V 5 bases and J 6 bases; bases outside gene matches: 3. The CDR3 region has the DNA TGTGCCAGCAGCCTGGACAGGGCTCAGCCCCAGCATTTT. Protein sequence: CASSLDRAQPQHF.

This clonotype was seen a handful of times. V is TRBV27 and J is TRBJ2-1, with D unresolved. V gave up 7 bases and J gave up 0 bases, with 10 bases separating them. Germline CDR1 reads MNHEY; CDR2 reads SMNVEV (reference sequence). The CDR3 is made up of 14 amino acids. The CDR3 sequence is CASTSLGSYNEQFF. CDR3 DNA sequence: TGTGCCAGCACGTCGTTAGGCTCCTACAATGAGCAGTTCTTC.

This clonotype was counted a few times. The V call is TRBV24-1, the J call TRBJ1-5, with no clear D. V was pared by 3 bases and J by 6 bases, with 17 bases between. CDR3 length: 16 residues. Germline V gene data show CDR1 as KGHDR and CDR2 as SFDVKD. In DNA, the CDR3 is TGTGCCACCAGTGATCCCCGGGGTGGGGATGTTCAGCCCCAGCATTTT. This sequence encodes CATSDPRGGDVQPQHF.

The CDR3 region has the DNA TGTGCCTGGAGTGTCGGCAGGGCCTGGGAGGACGAGCAGTACTTC. Encoded protein: CAWSVGRAWEDEQYF. V gene TRBV30 combines with J gene TRBJ2-7; D possibly corresponds to TRBD2 (6 bases). CDR3 length equals 15 residues. V was cut by 0 bases and J by 5 bases, with 17 bases left in between. Germline values: CDR1 GTSNPN, CDR2 SVGIG (reference sequence). Full variable domain (outside the CDR3, taken from reference TRBV30 and TRBJ2-7): SQTIHQWPATLVQPVGSPLSLECTVEGTSNPNLYWYRQAAGRGLQLLFYSVGIGQISSEVPQNLSASRPQDRQFILSSKKLLLSDSGFYLCAWSVGRAWEDEQYFGPGTRLTVT.

Notes on this clonotype: A much larger clonotype is one base distant, so this may be a read error. The gene calls are TRBV11-2 and TRBJ1-5; D gene ambiguous. CDR1 and CDR2 (germline): SGHAT, FQNNGV. CDR3 length: 15 amino acids. Trimming took 3 bases from V and 5 from J, leaving 14 bases between them. The CDR3 bases are TGTGCCAGCAGCTTGGGCAGCTCGAGCGATCAGCCCCAGCATTTT. It translates to CASSLGSSSDQPQHF.

The V gene is TRBV2, the J gene TRBJ1-1, with TRBD1 matching 7 bases. In germline, CDR1 is SNHLY, CDR2 FYNNEI. The CDR3 totals 13 residues. V shed 6 bases, J shed 5 bases, and the junction held 6 bases outside the gene matches. The DNA of the CDR3 is TGTGCCAGCAGGGAACAGGGGAGGACTGAAGCTTTCTTT. This translates into CASREQGRTEAFF.

The sample holds many counts of this clonotype. The chain couples TRBV30 to TRBJ2-2, with 8 bases fitting TRBD2. From germline, CDR1 is GTSNPN and CDR2 SVGIG (reference sequence). This CDR3 comprises 15 residues. Trimming removed 1 base from V and 4 bases from J; junction bases left unmatched: 5. The CDR3 coding sequence is TGTGCCTGGAGTGGAGTAGCGGGGTTCACCGGGGAGCTGTTTTTT. It is translated as CAWSGVAGFTGELFF.

This clonotype was counted ten times or more. The chain has TRBV30 and TRBJ2-5, with D unclear. V was clipped by 5 bases and J by 3 bases, with 13 bases between them. Per the germline V gene, CDR1 is GTSNPN and CDR2 is SVGIG (reference sequence). The CDR3 covers 13 residues. CDR3 DNA: TGTGCCTGGTGGAAACCATTGGAAGAGACCCAGTACTTC. Protein sequence: CAWWKPLEETQYF.

This clonotype was recorded many times. The genes are TRBV28 and TRBJ2-7, with D perhaps matching TRBD1 (6 bases). Between the trimmed V and J ends, which lost 4 bases and 2 bases, there was a span of 18 bases. This CDR3 is built from 16 residues. Germline CDR1 reads MDHEN; CDR2 reads SYDVKM. The CDR3 sequence: CASSSTWDKGPYEQYF. As DNA, the CDR3 is TGTGCCAGCAGTTCCACCTGGGACAAGGGCCCCTACGAGCAGTACTTC.

This clonotype was observed many times. This chain uses TRBV6-1 with TRBJ2-5; weak D call: TRBD1 (6 bases). V lost 6 bases and J 2 bases, leaving 10 bases between the germline ends. This CDR3 has 13 amino acids. Germline-derived CDR1 and CDR2 are MNHNS and SASEGT. This CDR3 is CASRTGQQETQYF. The CDR3 DNA follows: TGTGCCAGCAGAACCGGACAGCAAGAGACCCAGTACTTC.

In its sample, this clonotype was seen a few times. The rearrangement links TRBV30 to TRBJ2-7, with D possibly being TRBD1 or TRBD2 (5 bases each). The CDR3 is 17 residues long. With 2 bases removed from V and 1 base from J, the gap between germline ends came to 21 bases. Germline CDR1 is GTSNPN and CDR2 is SVGIG (reference sequence). CDR3 amino acids: CAWSPSLPGPISYEQYF. CDR3 DNA sequence: TGTGCCTGGAGTCCATCCCTGCCGGGGCCTATTTCCTACGAGCAGTACTTC.

As DNA, the CDR3 is TGTGCCAGTAGTATCCGGGGAGGACCTAGCACAGATACGCAGTATTTT. Its protein is CASSIRGGPSTDTQYF. The rearrangement uses TRBV19 and TRBJ2-3, with D tentatively TRBD2 (6 bases). Per the germline V gene, CDR1 is LNHDA and CDR2 is SQIVND (reference sequence). The CDR3 spans 16 residues. With 3 bases removed from V and 0 bases from J, the gap between germline ends came to 13 bases.